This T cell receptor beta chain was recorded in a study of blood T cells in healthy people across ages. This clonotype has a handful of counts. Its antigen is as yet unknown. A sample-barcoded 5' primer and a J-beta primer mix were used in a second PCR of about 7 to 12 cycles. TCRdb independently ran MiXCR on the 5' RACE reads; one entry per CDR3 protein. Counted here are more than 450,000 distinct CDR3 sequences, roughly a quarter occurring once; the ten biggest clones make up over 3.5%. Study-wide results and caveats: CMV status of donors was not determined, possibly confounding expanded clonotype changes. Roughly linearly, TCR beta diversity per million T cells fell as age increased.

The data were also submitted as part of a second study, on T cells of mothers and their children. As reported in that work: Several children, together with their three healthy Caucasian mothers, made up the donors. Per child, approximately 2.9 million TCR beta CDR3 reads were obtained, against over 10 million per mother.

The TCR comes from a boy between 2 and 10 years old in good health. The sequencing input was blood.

The CDR3 protein is CASSFFQGVNNEQFF. CDR3 nucleotides: TGTGCCAGCAGTTTTTTCCAGGGTGTCAACAATGAGCAGTTCTTC. V usage is TRBV12-3 or TRBV12-4 and J usage is TRBJ2-1, with a weak D call TRBD1 (5 bases). V lost 3 bases to trimming and J lost 5 bases, with 14 bases between them. The CDR3 has 15 amino acids.